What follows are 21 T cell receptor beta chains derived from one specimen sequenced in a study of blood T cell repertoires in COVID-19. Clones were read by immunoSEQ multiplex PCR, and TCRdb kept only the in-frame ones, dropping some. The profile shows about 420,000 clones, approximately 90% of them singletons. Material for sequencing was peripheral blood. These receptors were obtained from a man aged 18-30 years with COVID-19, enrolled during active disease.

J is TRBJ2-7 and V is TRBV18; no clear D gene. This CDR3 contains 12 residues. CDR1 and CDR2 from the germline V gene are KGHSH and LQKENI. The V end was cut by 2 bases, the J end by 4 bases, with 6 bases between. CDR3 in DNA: TGTGCCAGCTCACCAACACCTTACGAGCAGTACTTC. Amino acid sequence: CASSPTPYEQYF.

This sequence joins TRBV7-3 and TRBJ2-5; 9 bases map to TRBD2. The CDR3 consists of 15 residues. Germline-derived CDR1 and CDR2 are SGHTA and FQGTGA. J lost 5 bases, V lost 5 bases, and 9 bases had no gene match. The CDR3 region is CASSPISGSGETQYF. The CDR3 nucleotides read TGTGCCAGCAGCCCCATTAGCGGGAGTGGCGAGACCCAGTACTTC.

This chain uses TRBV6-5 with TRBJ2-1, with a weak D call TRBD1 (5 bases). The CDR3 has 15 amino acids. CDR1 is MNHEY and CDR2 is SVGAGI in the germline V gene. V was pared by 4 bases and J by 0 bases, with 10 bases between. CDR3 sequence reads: CASSWGMGSYNEQFF. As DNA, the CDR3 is TGTGCCAGCAGTTGGGGCATGGGCTCCTACAATGAGCAGTTCTTC.

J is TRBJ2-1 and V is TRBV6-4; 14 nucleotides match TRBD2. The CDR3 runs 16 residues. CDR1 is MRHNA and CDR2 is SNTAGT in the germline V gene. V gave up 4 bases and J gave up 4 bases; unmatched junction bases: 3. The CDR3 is CASSAGLAGGYNEQFF. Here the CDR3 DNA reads TGTGCCAGCAGTGCTGGACTAGCGGGAGGTTACAATGAGCAGTTCTTC.

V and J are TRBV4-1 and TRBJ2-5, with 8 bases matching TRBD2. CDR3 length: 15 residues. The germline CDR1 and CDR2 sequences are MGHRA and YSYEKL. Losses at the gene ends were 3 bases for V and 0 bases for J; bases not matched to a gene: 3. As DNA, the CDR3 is TGCGCCAGCAGCCACCCGGGACTAGACCAAGAGACCCAGTACTTC. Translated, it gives CASSHPGLDQETQYF.

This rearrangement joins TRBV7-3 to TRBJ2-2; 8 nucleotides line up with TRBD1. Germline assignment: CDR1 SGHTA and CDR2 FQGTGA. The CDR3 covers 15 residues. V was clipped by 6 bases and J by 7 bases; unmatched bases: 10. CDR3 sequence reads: CASSWAGGYGGELFF. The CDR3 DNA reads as TGTGCCAGCAGTTGGGCAGGGGGCTATGGCGGGGAGCTGTTTTTT.

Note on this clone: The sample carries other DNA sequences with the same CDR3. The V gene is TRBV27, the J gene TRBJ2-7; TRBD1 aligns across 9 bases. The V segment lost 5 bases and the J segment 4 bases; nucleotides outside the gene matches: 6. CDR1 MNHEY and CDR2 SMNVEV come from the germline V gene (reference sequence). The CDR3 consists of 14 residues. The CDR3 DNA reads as TGTGCCAGCAGTCTCTCCGGGACAGGGTACGAGCAGTACTTC. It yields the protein CASSLSGTGYEQYF.

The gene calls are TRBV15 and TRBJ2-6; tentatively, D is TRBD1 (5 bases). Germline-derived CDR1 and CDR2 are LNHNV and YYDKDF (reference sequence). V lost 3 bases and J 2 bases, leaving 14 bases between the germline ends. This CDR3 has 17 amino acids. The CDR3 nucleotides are TGTGCCACCAGCAGGCGTGTAAAGGGGACTGGGGCCAACGTCCTGACTTTC. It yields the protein CATSRRVKGTGANVLTF.

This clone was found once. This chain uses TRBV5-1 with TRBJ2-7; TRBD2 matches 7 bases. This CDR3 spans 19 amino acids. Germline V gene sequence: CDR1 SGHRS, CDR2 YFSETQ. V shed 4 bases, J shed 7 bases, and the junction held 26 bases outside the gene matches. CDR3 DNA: TGCGCCAGCAGCCCTCGGCCCAATTCCGTGACAGCGGGGTCGCTTGAGCAGTACTTC. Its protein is CASSPRPNSVTAGSLEQYF.

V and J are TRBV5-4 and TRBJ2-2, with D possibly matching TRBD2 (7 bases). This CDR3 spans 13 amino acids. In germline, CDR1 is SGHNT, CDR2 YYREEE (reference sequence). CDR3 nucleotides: TGTGCAACAAGGGGGGGGTCCACCGGGGAGCTGTTTTTT. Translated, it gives CATRGGSTGELFF.

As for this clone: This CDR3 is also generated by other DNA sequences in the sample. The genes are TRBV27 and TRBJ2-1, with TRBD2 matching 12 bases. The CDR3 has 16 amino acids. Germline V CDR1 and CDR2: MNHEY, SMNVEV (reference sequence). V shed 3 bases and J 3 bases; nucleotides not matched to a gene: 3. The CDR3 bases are TGTGCCAGCAGTTTGCTACTAGCGGGAGGCTACAATGAGCAGTTCTTC. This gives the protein CASSLLLAGGYNEQFF.

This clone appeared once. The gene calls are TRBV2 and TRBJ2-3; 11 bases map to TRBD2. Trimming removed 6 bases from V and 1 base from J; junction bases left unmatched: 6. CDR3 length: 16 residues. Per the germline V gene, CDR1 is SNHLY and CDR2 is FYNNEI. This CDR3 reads CASRDLAGGRTDTQYF. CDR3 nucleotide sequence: TGTGCCAGCAGAGACCTAGCGGGAGGACGCACAGATACGCAGTATTTT.

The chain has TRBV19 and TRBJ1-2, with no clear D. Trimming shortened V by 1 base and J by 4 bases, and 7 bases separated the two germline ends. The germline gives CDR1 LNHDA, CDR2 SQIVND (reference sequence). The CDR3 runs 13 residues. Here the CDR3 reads CASSIGLGYGYTF. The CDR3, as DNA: TGTGCCAGTAGTATAGGGCTTGGCTATGGCTACACCTTC.

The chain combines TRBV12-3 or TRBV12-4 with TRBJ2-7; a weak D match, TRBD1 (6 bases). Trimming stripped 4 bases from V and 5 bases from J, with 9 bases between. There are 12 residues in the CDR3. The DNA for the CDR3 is TGTGCCAGCAGTTGGGGACACAACGAGCAGTACTTC. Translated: CASSWGHNEQYF.

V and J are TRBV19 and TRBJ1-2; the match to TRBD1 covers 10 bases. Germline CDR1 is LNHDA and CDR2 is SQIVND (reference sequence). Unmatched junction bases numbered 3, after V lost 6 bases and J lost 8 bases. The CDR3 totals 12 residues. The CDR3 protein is CASRGTGVGYTF. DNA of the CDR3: TGTGCCAGTAGGGGGACAGGGGTGGGCTACACCTTC.

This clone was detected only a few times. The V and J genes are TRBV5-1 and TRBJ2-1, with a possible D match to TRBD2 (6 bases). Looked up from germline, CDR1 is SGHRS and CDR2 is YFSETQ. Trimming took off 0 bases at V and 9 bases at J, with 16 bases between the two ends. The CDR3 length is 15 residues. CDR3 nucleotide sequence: TGCGCCAGCAGCTTGGGGGACTCGGGCTTTGCTGAGCAGTTCTTC. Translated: CASSLGDSGFAEQFF.

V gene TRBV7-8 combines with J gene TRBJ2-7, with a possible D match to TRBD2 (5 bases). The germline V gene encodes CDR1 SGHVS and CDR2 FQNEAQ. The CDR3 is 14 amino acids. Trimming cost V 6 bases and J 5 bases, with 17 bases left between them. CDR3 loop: CASSPSSAGDEQYF. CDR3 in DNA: TGTGCCAGCAGTCCCTCTTCTGCCGGGGACGAGCAGTACTTC.

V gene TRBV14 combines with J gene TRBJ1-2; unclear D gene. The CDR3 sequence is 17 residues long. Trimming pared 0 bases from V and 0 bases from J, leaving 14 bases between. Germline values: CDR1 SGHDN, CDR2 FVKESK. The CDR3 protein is CASSQDISLATNYGYTF. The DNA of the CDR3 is TGTGCCAGCAGCCAAGACATTAGCTTGGCAACTAACTATGGCTACACCTTC.

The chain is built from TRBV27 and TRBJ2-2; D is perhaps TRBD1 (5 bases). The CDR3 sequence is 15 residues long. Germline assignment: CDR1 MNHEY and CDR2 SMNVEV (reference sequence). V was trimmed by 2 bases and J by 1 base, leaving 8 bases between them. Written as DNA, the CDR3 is TGTGCCAGCAGTTTACTGGGGCAGAACACCGGGGAGCTGTTTTTT. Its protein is CASSLLGQNTGELFF.

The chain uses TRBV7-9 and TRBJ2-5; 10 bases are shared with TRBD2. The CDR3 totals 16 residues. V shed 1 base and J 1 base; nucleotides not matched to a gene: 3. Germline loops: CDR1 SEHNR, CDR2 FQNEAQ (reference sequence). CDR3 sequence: CASSLGTSGTQETQYF. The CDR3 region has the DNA TGTGCCAGCAGCTTAGGGACTAGCGGAACCCAAGAGACCCAGTACTTC.

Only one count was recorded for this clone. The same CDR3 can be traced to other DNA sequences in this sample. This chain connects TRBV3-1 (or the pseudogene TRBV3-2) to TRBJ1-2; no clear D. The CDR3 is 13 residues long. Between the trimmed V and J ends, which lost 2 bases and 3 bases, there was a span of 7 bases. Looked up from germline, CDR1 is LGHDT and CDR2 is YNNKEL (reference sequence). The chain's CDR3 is CASSQIGDYGYTF. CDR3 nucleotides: TGTGCCAGCAGCCAAATAGGAGACTATGGCTACACCTTC.